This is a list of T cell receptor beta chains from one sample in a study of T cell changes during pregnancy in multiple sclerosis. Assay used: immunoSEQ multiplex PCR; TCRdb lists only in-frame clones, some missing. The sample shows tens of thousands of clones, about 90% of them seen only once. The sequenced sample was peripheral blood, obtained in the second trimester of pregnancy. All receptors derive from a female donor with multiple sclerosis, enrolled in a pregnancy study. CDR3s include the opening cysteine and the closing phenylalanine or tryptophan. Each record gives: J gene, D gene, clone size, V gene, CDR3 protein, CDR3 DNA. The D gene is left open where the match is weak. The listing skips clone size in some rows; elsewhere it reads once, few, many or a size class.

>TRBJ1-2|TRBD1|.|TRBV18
CASSPWVTGNYGYTF
TGTGCCAGCTCACCATGGGTGACAGGGAACTATGGCTACACCTTC
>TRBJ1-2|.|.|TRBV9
CASSVAPGDIGGYTF
TGTGCCAGCAGCGTAGCCCCAGGGGACATAGGCGGCTACACCTTC
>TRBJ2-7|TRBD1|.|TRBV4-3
CASSRGQGGEQYF
TGCGCCAGCAGCCGGGGACAGGGAGGGGAGCAGTACTTC
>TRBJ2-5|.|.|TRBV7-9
CASSPGMYQETQYF
TGTGCCAGCAGCCCCGGGATGTACCAAGAGACCCAGTACTTC
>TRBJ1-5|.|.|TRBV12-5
CASGLDGQPQHF
TGTGCTAGTGGTTTGGACGGGCAGCCCCAGCATTTT
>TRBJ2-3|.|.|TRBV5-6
CASSFGGLLRGDTQYF
TGTGCCAGCAGCTTCGGCGGCTTGCTACGAGGTGATACGCAGTATTTT
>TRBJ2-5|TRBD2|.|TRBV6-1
CASSGSSGQETQYF
TGTGCCAGCAGTGGGAGTAGCGGGCAAGAGACCCAGTACTTC
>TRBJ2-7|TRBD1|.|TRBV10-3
CAIQPGGHNEQYF
TGTGCCATTCAACCAGGGGGCCACAACGAGCAGTACTTC
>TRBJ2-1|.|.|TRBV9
CASSGGYEQFF
TGTGCCAGCAGCGGGGGCTATGAGCAGTTCTTC
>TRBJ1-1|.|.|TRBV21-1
CASSNQGHPEAFF
TGTGCCAGCAGCAATCAGGGGCACCCTGAAGCTTTCTTT
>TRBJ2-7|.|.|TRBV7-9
CASSPFLSTSSYEQYF
TGTGCCAGCAGCCCCTTCCTCAGTACCTCGTCCTACGAGCAGTACTTC
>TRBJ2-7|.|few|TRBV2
CASRAFYEQYF
TGTGCCAGCAGAGCATTCTACGAGCAGTACTTC
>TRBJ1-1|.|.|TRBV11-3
CASSLEGSRGADTEAFF
TGTGCCAGCAGCTTAGAAGGTAGTCGGGGGGCGGACACTGAAGCTTTCTTT
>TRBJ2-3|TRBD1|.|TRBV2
CASSGQGATDTQYF
TGTGCCAGCAGTGGACAGGGTGCCACAGATACGCAGTATTTT
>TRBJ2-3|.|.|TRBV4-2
CASSQQTGLSTDTQYF
TGTGCCAGCAGCCAACAGACAGGTCTAAGCACAGATACGCAGTATTTT
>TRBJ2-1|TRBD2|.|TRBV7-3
CASSLSPGLAGGTIYNEQFF
TGTGCCAGCAGCTTATCCCCGGGACTAGCGGGGGGTACGATCTACAATGAGCAGTTCTTC
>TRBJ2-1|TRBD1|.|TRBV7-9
CASSLWGQGDRRWDNEQFF
TGTGCCAGCAGCTTATGGGGACAGGGTGACCGTCGTTGGGACAATGAGCAGTTCTTC
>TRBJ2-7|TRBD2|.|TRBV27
CASSLSGLAGYEQYF
TGTGCCAGCAGTTTATCCGGCCTAGCGGGGTACGAGCAGTACTTC
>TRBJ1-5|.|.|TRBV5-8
CASSLVRGPSNQPQHF
TGTGCCAGCAGCTTGGTCAGGGGCCCCAGCAATCAGCCCCAGCATTTT
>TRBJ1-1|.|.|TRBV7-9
CASSLGGREVAEAFF
TGTGCCAGCAGCTTAGGCGGCAGGGAGGTCGCTGAAGCTTTCTTT
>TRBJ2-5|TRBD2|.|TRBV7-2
CASSFSSSGGMVKETQYF
TGTGCCAGCAGCTTTTCCTCTAGCGGGGGAATGGTGAAAGAGACCCAGTACTTC
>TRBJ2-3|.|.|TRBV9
CASSVLWGGQDTQYF
TGTGCCAGCAGCGTATTATGGGGGGGCCAAGATACGCAGTATTTT
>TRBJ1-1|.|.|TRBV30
CAWSEGAAEAFF
TGTGCCTGGAGTGAAGGGGCCGCTGAAGCTTTCTTT
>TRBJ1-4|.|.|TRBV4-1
CASSQVDGSFNEKLFF
TGCGCCAGCAGCCAAGTCGACGGGAGTTTTAATGAAAAACTGTTTTTT
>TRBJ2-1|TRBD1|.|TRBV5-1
CASKPGQSYNEQFF
TGCGCCAGCAAGCCGGGACAGTCATACAATGAGCAGTTCTTC
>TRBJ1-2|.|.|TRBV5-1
CASSLAGGADYGYTF
TGCGCCAGCAGCTTGGCGGGGGGCGCTGACTATGGCTACACCTTC
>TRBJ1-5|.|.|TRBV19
CASSIPPQGLNQPQHF
TGTGCCAGTAGTATACCCCCGCAGGGCCTCAATCAGCCCCAGCATTTT
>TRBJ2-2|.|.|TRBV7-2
CASSLAGPGELFF
TGTGCCAGCAGCTTAGCGGGGCCCGGGGAGCTGTTTTTT
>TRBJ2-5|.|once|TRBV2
CASSEGWASKETQYF
TGTGCCAGCAGTGAAGGATGGGCTAGCAAAGAGACCCAGTACTTC
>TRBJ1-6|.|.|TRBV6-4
CASKTDGSYNSPLHF
TGTGCCAGCAAGACTGACGGCTCCTATAATTCACCCCTCCACTTT
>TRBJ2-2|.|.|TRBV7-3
CASSLLGGANTGELFF
TGTGCCAGCAGCCTTCTTGGAGGGGCGAACACCGGGGAGCTGTTTTTT
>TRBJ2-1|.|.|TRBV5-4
CASRGRNRGEQFF
TGTGCCAGCAGGGGTAGAAATCGAGGTGAGCAGTTCTTC
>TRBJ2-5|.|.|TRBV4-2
CASSSHVQGAEETQYF
TGTGCCAGCAGCTCTCACGTACAGGGCGCTGAAGAGACCCAGTACTTC
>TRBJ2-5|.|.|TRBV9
CASGRLETQYF
TGTGCCAGCGGCCGATTGGAGACCCAGTACTTC
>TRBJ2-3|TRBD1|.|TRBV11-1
CASSQDRGTDTQYF
TGTGCCAGCAGCCAGGACAGGGGCACAGATACGCAGTATTTT
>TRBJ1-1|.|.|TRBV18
CASSPPGKGETEAFF
TGTGCCAGCTCACCACCGGGGAAGGGGGAGACTGAAGCTTTCTTT
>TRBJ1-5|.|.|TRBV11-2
CASSLDGGDWAQPQHF
TGTGCCAGCAGCTTAGATGGCGGGGATTGGGCTCAGCCCCAGCATTTT
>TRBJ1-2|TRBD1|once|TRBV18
CASSGSQGGHNYGYTF
TGTGCCAGCTCAGGATCCCAGGGGGGCCATAACTATGGCTACACCTTC
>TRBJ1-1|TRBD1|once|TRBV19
CASSTVRGEAFF
TGTGCCAGTAGTACAGTCAGGGGGGAAGCTTTCTTT
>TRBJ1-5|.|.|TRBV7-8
CASSLRPGTLSNQPQHF
TGTGCCAGCAGCTTACGACCCGGGACTCTTAGCAATCAGCCCCAGCATTTT
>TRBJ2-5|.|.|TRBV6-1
CASSEPGQPLQETQYF
TGTGCCAGCAGTGAACCGGGACAACCACTCCAAGAGACCCAGTACTTC
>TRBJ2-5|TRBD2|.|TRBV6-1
CASSELAGGQETQYF
TGTGCCAGCAGTGAACTAGCGGGGGGGCAAGAGACCCAGTACTTC
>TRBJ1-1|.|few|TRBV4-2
CASSQGGQNTEAFF
TGTGCCAGCAGCCAAGGGGGACAGAACACTGAAGCTTTCTTT
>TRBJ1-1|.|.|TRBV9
CASSVGSGALNTEAFF
TGTGCCAGCAGCGTAGGTTCAGGGGCCCTGAACACTGAAGCTTTCTTT
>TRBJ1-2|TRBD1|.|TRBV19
CASSAGTGIPYGYTF
TGTGCCAGTAGTGCCGGGACAGGGATACCGTATGGCTACACCTTC
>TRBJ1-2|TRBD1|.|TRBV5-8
CASSGRGRNYGYTF
TGTGCCAGCAGCGGCAGGGGGCGCAACTATGGCTACACCTTC
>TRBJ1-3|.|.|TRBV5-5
CASSFFGVTGNTIYF
TGTGCCAGCAGCTTTTTCGGGGTAACTGGAAACACCATATATTTT
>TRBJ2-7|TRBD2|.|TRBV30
CALTLAGSSYEQYF
TGTGCCTTAACACTAGCGGGGAGCTCCTACGAGCAGTACTTC
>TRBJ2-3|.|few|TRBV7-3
CASSFSAPPTDTQYF
TGTGCCAGCAGCTTTAGCGCCCCCCCCACAGATACGCAGTATTTT
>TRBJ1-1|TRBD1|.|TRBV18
CASSTQRTGKNTEAFF
TGTGCCAGCTCAACACAACGGACAGGCAAAAACACTGAAGCTTTCTTT